This entry concerns a single T cell receptor (beta chain). These data originate in a study of siplizumab effects on memory and regulatory T cells. Germline V gives CDR1 KGHSH, CDR2 LQKENI. Trimming cost V 1 base and J 7 bases, with 7 bases left between them. This CDR3 comprises 13 residues. Only in-frame clones appear in the TCRdb table, and some are missing; sequencing was by immunoSEQ multiplex PCR. This table has 85,000 to 130,000 clones, more than 90% appearing once. The sample was CD4+ T cells sorted from blood. This clonotype was obtained from a human donor in good health. Some clones in this sample may be carry-over from other donors' samples. The genes are TRBV18 and TRBJ1-4; D call uncertain. CDR3 bases: TGTGCCAGCTCACCACTTAGTACTGAAAAACTGTTTTTT. This codes for CASSPLSTEKLFF.